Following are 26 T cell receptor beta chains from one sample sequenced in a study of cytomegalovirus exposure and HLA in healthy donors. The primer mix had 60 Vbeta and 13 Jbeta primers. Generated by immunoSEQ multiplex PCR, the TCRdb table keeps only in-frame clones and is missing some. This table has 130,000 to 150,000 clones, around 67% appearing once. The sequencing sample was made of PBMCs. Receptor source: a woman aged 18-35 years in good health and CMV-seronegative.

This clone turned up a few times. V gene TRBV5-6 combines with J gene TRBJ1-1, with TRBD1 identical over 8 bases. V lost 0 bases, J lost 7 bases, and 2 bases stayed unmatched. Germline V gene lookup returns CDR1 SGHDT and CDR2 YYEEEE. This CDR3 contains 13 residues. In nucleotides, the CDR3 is TGTGCCAGCAGCTTGGGGACAGGGTTTGAAGCTTTCTTT. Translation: CASSLGTGFEAFF.

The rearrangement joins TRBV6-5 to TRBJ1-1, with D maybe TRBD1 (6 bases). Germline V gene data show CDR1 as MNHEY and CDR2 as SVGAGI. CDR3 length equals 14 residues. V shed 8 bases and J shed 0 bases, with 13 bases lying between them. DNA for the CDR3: TGTGCCAGCGGGGCCGGACAGATGAACACTGAAGCTTTCTTT. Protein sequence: CASGAGQMNTEAFF.

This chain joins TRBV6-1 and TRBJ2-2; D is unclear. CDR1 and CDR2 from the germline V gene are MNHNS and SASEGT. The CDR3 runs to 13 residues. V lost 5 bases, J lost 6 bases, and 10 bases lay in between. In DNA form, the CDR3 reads TGTGCCAGCAGTTATGACTTGGCCGGGGAGCTGTTTTTT. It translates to CASSYDLAGELFF.

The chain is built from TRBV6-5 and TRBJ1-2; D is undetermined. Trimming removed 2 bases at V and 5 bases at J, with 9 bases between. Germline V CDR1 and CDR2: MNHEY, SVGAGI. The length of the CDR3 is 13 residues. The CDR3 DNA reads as TGTGCCAGCAGTTACGGCGGAGGATATGGCTACACCTTC. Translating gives CASSYGGGYGYTF.

The DNA of the CDR3 is TGTGCCACCCGACAGGGGCTGAACAATGAGCAGTTCTTC. Protein: CATRQGLNNEQFF. V is TRBV6-6 and J is TRBJ2-1; 8 positions agree with TRBD1. This CDR3 has 13 amino acids. Trimming at V came to 10 bases and at J to 5 bases, leaving 7 bases not matched to a gene. Germline CDR1 is MNHNY and CDR2 is SVGAGI (reference sequence).

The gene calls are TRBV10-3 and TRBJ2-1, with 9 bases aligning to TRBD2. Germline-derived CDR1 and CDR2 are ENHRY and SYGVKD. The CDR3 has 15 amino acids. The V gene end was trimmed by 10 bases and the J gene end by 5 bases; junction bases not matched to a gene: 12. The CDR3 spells CATQSSGITHNEQFF. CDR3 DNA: TGTGCCACGCAATCTAGCGGGATCACCCACAATGAGCAGTTCTTC.

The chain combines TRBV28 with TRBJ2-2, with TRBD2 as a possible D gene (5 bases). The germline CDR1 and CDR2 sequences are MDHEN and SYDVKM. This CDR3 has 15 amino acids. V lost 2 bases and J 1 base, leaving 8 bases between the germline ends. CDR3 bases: TGTGCCAGCAGTTTAGAGAGGGAGAACACCGGGGAGCTGTTTTTT. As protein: CASSLERENTGELFF.

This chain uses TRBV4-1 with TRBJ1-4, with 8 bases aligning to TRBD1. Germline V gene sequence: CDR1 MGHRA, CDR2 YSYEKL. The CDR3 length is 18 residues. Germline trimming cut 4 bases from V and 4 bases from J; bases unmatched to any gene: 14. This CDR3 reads CASSPLLDRDPSNEKLFF. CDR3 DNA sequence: TGCGCCAGCAGCCCTCTCCTGGACAGGGACCCCAGTAATGAAAAACTGTTTTTT.

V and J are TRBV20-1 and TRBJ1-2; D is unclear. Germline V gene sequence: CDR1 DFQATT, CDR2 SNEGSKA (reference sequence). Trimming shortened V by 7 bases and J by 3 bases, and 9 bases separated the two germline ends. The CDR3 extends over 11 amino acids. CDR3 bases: TGCAGTGTGTACAGAGACTATGGCTACACCTTC. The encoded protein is CSVYRDYGYTF.

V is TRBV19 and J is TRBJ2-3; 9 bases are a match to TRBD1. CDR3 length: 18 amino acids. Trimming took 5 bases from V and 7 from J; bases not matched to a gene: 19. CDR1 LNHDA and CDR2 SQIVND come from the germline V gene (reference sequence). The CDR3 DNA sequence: TGTGCCAGTAGTCCAACCTCATCACGGACAGGGGCGGGAAATACGCAGTATTTT. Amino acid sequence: CASSPTSSRTGAGNTQYF.

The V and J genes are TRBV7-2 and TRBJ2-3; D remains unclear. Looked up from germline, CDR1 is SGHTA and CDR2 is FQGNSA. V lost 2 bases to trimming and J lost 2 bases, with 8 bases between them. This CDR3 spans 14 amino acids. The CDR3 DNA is TGTGCCAGCAGCTTATCCCGTTCCACAGATACGCAGTATTTT. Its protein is CASSLSRSTDTQYF.

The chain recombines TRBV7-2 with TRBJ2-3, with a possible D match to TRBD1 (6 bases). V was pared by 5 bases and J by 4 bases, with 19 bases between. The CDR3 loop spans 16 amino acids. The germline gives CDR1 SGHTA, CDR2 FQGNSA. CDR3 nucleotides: TGTGCCAGCAGCCAACAGAACCTACAGGGCCCAGATACGCAGTATTTT. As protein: CASSQQNLQGPDTQYF.

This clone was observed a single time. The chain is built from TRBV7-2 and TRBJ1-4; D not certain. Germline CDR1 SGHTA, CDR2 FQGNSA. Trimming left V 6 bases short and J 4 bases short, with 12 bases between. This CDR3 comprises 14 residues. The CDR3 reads CASSQKRFNEKLFF. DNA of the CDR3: TGTGCCAGCAGTCAAAAGAGATTTAATGAAAAACTGTTTTTT.

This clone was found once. CDR3 sequence (DNA): TGTGCCAGCAGTTTGACAGGGAGAGACTATGGCTACACCTTC. It is translated as CASSLTGRDYGYTF. This chain uses TRBV28 with TRBJ1-2; the match to TRBD1 covers 7 bases. Trimming took 3 bases from V and 3 from J; bases not matched to a gene: 4. This CDR3 contains 14 residues. The germline gives CDR1 MDHEN, CDR2 SYDVKM.

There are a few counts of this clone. CDR3 protein: CASSYLQGRGYNEQFF. Here the CDR3 DNA reads TGTGCCAGCAGTTACTTACAGGGTAGGGGCTACAATGAGCAGTTCTTC. The rearrangement joins TRBV6-6 to TRBJ2-1, with D possibly being TRBD1 (6 bases). V lost 1 base and J 3 bases, leaving 13 bases between the germline ends. CDR3 length: 16 residues. The germline CDR1 and CDR2 sequences are MNHNY and SVGAGI (reference sequence).

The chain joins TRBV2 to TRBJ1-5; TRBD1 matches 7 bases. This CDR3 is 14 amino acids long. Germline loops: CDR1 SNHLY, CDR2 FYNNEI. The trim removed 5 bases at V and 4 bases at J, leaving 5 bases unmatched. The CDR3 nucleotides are TGTGCCAGCAGTATAAACAGGGGTAATCAGCCCCAGCATTTT. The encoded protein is CASSINRGNQPQHF.

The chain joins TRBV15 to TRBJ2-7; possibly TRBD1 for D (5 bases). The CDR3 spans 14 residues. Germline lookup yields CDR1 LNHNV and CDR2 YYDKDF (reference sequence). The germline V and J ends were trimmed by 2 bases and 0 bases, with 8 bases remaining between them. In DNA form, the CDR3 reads TGTGCCACCAGCAGACGCGACAGCTCCTACGAGCAGTACGTC. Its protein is CATSRRDSSYEQYV.

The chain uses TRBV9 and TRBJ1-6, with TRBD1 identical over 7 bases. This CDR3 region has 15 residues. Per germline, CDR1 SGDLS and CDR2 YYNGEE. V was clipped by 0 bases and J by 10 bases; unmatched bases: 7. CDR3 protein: CASSVDPGGRSPLHF. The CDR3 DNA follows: TGTGCCAGCAGCGTAGACCCAGGGGGAAGATCACCCCTCCACTTT. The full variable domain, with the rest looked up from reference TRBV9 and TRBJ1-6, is DSGVTQTPKHLITATGQRVTLRCSPRSGDLSVYWYQQSLDQGLQFLIQYYNGEERAKGNILERFSAQQFPDLHSELNLSSLELGDSALYFCASSVDPGGRSPLHFGNGTRLTVT.

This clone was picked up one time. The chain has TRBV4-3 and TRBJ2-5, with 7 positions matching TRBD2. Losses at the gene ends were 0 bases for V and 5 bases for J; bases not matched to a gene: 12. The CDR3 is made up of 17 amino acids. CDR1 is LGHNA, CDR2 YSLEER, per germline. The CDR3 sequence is CASSQDNGGRALETQYF. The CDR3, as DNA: TGCGCCAGCAGCCAAGACAATGGTGGGAGGGCCCTGGAGACCCAGTACTTC.

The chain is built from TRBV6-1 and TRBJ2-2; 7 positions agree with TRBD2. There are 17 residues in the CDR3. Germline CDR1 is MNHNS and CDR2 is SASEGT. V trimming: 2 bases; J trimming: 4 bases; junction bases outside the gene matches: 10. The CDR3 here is CASSEIRYERGTGELFF. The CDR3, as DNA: TGTGCCAGCAGTGAAATTCGGTATGAGCGGGGCACCGGGGAGCTGTTTTTT.

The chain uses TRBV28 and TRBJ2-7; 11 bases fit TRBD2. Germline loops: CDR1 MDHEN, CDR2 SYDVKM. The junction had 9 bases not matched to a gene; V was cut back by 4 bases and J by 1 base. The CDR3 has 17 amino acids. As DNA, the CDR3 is TGTGCCAGCAGTTCAGGCCGGGGACTAGCGGATTCCTACGAGCAGTACTTC. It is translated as CASSSGRGLADSYEQYF.

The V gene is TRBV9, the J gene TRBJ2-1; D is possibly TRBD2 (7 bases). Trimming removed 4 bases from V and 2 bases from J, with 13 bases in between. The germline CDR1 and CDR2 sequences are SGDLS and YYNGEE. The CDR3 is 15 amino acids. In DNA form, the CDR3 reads TGTGCCAGCAGCCCTTACGGGGGGCCCTACAATGAGCAGTTCTTC. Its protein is CASSPYGGPYNEQFF. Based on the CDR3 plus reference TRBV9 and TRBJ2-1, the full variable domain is DSGVTQTPKHLITATGQRVTLRCSPRSGDLSVYWYQQSLDQGLQFLIQYYNGEERAKGNILERFSAQQFPDLHSELNLSSLELGDSALYFCASSPYGGPYNEQFFGPGTRLTVL.

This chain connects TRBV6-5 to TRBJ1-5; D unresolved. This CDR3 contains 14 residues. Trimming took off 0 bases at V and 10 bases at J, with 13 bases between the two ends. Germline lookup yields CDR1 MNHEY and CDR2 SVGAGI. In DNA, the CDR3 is TGTGCCAGCAGTTACTCGATTGCGGGGTCCCCCCAGCATTTT. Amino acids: CASSYSIAGSPQHF.

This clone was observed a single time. CDR3: CASSPTGDYGYTF. The CDR3 DNA reads TGTGCCAGCTCACCAACAGGGGACTATGGCTACACCTTC. The V call is TRBV18, the J call TRBJ1-2, with 7 bases matching TRBD1. This CDR3 spans 13 amino acids. V lost 2 bases, J lost 3 bases, and 0 bases stayed unmatched. The germline V gene has CDR1 KGHSH and CDR2 LQKENI.

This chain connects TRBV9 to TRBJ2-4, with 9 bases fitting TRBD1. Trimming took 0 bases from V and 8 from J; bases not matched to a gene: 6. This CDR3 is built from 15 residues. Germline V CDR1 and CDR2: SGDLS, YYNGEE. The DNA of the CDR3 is TGTGCCAGCAGCGTAGCCGGGACAGGGCAGGACATTCAGTACTTC. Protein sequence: CASSVAGTGQDIQYF.

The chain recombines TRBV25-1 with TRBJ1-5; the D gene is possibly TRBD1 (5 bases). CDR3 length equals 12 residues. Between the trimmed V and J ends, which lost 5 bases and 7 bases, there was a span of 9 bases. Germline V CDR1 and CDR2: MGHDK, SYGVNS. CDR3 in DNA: TGTGCCAGCAGTAGGGGCGAACAGCCCCAGCATTTT. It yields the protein CASSRGEQPQHF.